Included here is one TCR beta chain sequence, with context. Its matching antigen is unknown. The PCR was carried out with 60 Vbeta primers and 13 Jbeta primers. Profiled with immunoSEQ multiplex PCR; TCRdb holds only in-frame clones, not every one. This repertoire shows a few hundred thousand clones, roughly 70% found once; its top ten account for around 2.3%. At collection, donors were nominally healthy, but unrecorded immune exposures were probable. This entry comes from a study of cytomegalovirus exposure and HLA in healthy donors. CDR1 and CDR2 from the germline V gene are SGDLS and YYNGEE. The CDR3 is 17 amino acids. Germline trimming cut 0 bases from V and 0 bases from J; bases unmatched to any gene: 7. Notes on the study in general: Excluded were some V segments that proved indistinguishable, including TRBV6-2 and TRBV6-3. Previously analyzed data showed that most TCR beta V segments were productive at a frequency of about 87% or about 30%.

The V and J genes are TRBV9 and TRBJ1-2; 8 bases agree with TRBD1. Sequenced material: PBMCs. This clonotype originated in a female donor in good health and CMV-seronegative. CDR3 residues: CASSVDDRGPANYGYTF. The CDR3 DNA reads TGTGCCAGCAGCGTAGACGACAGGGGACCAGCTAACTATGGCTACACCTTC.